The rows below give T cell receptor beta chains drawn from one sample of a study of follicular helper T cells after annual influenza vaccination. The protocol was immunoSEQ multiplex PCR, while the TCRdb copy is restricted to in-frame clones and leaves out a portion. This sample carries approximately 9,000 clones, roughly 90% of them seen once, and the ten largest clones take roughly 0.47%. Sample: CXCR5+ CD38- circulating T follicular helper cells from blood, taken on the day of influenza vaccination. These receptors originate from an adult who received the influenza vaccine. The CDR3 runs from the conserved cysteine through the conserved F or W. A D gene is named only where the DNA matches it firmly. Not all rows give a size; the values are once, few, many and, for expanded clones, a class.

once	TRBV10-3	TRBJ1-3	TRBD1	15	TGTGCCATCAGCTACGGGACAGGGCCTGGAAACACCATATATTTT	CAISYGTGPGNTIYF
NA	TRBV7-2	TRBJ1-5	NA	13	TGTGCCAGCAGCCCAGAGGTTGGTCAGCCCCAGCATTTT	CASSPEVGQPQHF
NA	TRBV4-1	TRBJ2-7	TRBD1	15	TGCGCCAGCAGCCAAGTACGGACAGGAGCCTACGAGCAGTACTTC	CASSQVRTGAYEQYF
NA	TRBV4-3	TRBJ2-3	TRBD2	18	TGCGCCAGCAGCCTCCACCCGGGGCTAGCGGGGGTAAGAGATACGCAGTATTTT	CASSLHPGLAGVRDTQYF
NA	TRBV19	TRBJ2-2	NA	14	TGTGCCAGTACCATAGGGCGGGTCGCCGGGGAGCTGTTTTTT	CASTIGRVAGELFF
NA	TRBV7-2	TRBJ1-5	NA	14	TGTGCCAGCAGCTTTGGGTTCATCAATCAGCCCCAGCATTTT	CASSFGFINQPQHF
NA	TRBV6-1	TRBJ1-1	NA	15	TGTGCCAGCAAGATGAATCCCAGCGGAGGAACTGAAGCTTTCTTT	CASKMNPSGGTEAFF
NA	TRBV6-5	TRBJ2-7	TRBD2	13	TGTGCCAGCAGTTACCTCGCTAGCGGTCAGCAGTACTTC	CASSYLASGQQYF
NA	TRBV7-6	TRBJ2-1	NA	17	TGTGCCAGCAGCCGCAGCCCCGGGCAAGGGGTACCCAATGAGCAGTTCTTC	CASSRSPGQGVPNEQFF
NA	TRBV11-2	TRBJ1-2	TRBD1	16	TGTGCCAGCAGCTTAGCTGCAGGGGGCACCTCCTATGGCTACACCTTC	CASSLAAGGTSYGYTF
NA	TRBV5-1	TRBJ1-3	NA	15	TGCGCCAGCAGCTTGGGGACAGACTCTGGAAACACCATATATTTT	CASSLGTDSGNTIYF
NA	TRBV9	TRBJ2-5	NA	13	TGTGCCAGCAGCGTAGATAGAATCGAGACCCAGTACTTC	CASSVDRIETQYF
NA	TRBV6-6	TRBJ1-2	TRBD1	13	TGTGCCAGCAGTTACTTCACAGGGGACGGCTACACCTTC	CASSYFTGDGYTF
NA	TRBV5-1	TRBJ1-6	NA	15	TGCGCCAGCAGCTTGGAACTACCTCGGGAGACACCCCTCCACTTT	CASSLELPRETPLHF
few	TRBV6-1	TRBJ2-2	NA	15	TGTGCCAGCAGCGAAGGGGGGGCGGGGACCGGGGAGCTGTTTTTT	CASSEGGAGTGELFF
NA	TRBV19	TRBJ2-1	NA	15	TGTGCCAGTAGTATGGGCCTAGGAAGGACGAATGAGCAGTTCTTC	CASSMGLGRTNEQFF
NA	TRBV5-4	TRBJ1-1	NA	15	TGTGCCAGCAGCTCCCCTGGGAGGGCGAACACTGAAGCTTTCTTT	CASSSPGRANTEAFF